This T cell receptor beta chain was found in a study of OX40 agonist ivuxolimab in advanced cancers. As for this clone: Its antigen is still unknown.

TCRdb's copy holds only in-frame clones and misses some; the assay was immunoSEQ multiplex PCR. The sample carries just over 60,000 clones, more than 85% recorded once. The study's findings and limits: Within 6 weeks, CD4+ and CD8+ blood T cells expanded clonally at 0.1 to 3.0 mg/kg.

Sampling times: baseline, cycle 4 day 1, cycle 7 day 1. Germline lookup yields CDR1 MGHRA and CDR2 YSYEKL. V was cut by 1 base and J by 2 bases, with 11 bases left in between. There are 15 residues in the CDR3. The source was CD4+ or CD8+ T cells sorted from blood, collected in a trial of the OX40 agonist ivuxolimab. The chain combines TRBV4-1 with TRBJ1-1; D unresolved. This TCR came from an adult with an advanced solid tumor such as melanoma, head and neck, liver or kidney cancer. CDR3 residues: CASSQGVVGNTEAFF. The CDR3 DNA is TGCGCCAGCAGCCAAGGAGTGGTCGGCAACACTGAAGCTTTCTTT.